A selection of T cell receptor beta chains follows, all from one sample in a study of blood T cells in healthy people across ages. Each CDR3 protein is one row after TCRdb ran MiXCR on the 5' RACE reads. The sample contains 600,000 to 850,000 distinct CDR3 sequences, 35% to 45% of which appear only once. What was sequenced was blood. The receptors were gathered from a woman aged 60-75 years in good health. Each CDR3 is given with its conserved first and last residue. A D gene is named only where the DNA matches it firmly.

D | V | CDR3
. | TRBV12-3/TRBV12-4 | CASSLVAHLNRDEFPYKQYF
. | TRBV20-1 | CSARDRADEQYF
. | TRBV5-1 | CASSLTFGGAEETQYF
. | TRBV15 | CATSREGMSTDTQYF
TRBD2 | TRBV20-1 | CSASTGGSSYNEQFF
. | TRBV28 | CASSSGGGMNQPQHF
TRBD1 | TRBV7-2 | CASSLGGQGARGYTF
. | TRBV2 | CASGSKRVDNVQFF
TRBD1 | TRBV5-1 | CASSLITGTVKNIQYF
. | TRBV4-3 | CASSQDRTWETQYF
TRBD1 | TRBV3-1 | CASSQAGQADNEQFF
. | TRBV3-1 | CASSQDLTGPRYF
. | TRBV12-3/TRBV12-4 | CASSRSGRDTEAFF
. | TRBV20-1 | CSAPKGWADEAFF
. | TRBV9 | CASSGIADYEQYF
. | TRBV30 | CAWTISGNTIYF
TRBD2 | TRBV11-3 | CASSLTGRIGDTQYF
TRBD2 | TRBV3-1 | CASSQDNEREGLWHEQFF
. | TRBV7-9 | CASSSLINRDVTQYF
TRBD2 | TRBV5-1 | CASSLELAGGPRETQYF
. | TRBV4-3 | CASSRRDGAGSGYTF
. | TRBV4-2 | CASSHRYDGNNSPLHF
TRBD1 | TRBV28 | CASSLQGDDEQFF
TRBD1 | TRBV12-3/TRBV12-4 | CASSPRAGGPTEQFF
. | TRBV6-6 | CASIPTGRPISDNEQFF
TRBD1 | TRBV6-2/TRBV6-3 | CASSPLRQGIVDTQYF
. | TRBV3-1 | CASSQREKNTEAFF
. | TRBV20-1 | CSATSQGNSPLHF
. | TRBV6-1 | CASSDQGPGRGIYEQYF
. | TRBV6-1 | CASSEGALRDTQYF
TRBD2 | TRBV20-1 | CSASPSGSYEQYF